This is a list of T cell receptor beta chains from one sample in a study of T-cell reconstitution after alpha-beta-depleted transplantation in children. MiXCR was run by TCRdb on the PCR reads, yielding one entry per CDR3 protein. The profile shows hundreds of thousands of distinct CDR3 sequences, 10% to 15% of them singletons. The sample consisted of PBMCs, mostly from graft donor cells, taken 360 days after TCRalphabeta/CD19-depleted stem cell transplant. Receptors originate from a male patient younger than 18 who had a stem cell transplant for acute myeloid leukemia, so the T cells may come from the graft donor. The CDR3 runs from the conserved cysteine through the conserved F or W.

v_gene | len | CDR3aa
TRBV2 | 12 | CATCFSPYEQYF
TRBV11-2 | 18 | CASSLVDGRIDPYNEQFF
TRBV10-3 | 15 | CAITEGRGDTDTQYF
TRBV12-3/TRBV12-4 | 15 | CASSPAGGGPDTQYF
TRBV5-1 | 12 | CASSPETGEAFF
TRBV6-2/TRBV6-3 | 15 | CASSYSSLVGETQYF
TRBV11-2 | 18 | CASSRLAGDILRAETQYF
TRBV29-1 | 14 | CSVVGTATNEKLFF
TRBV7-9 | 15 | CASSSSGRKMNEQFF
TRBV5-8 | 14 | CASSFQSSYNEQFF
TRBV4-2 | 15 | CASSQPGQGANTIYF
TRBV20-1 | 13 | CRAGGERNYGYTF
TRBV20-1 | 15 | CSASVRTGKSYEQYF
TRBV12-3/TRBV12-4 | 17 | CASSPHLGSVHSRPQYF
TRBV5-1 | 14 | CASTRAGAAYEQYF
TRBV6-5 | 16 | CASSYSSTSDQETQYF
TRBV29-1 | 13 | CSVENGRENEQFF
TRBV19 | 14 | CASSRPGQSYEQYF
TRBV3-1 | 14 | CASSQDLGYNEQFF
TRBV20-1 | 15 | CSAPPGEIFNSPLHF
TRBV7-2 | 17 | CASSRRLAGAGTDTQYF
TRBV28 | 13 | CASSLYNYPELFF
TRBV29-1 | 14 | CSSSMTGLYNEQFF
TRBV5-4 | 16 | CASRAGSDGVPYEQYF
TRBV12-3/TRBV12-4 | 12 | CASSFLEDEQYF
TRBV20-1 | 12 | CSARVPGDEQFF
TRBV28 | 16 | CASSSRGSGISYEQYF
TRBV4-3 | 13 | CASSAEGTDTQYF
TRBV5-1 | 14 | CASSIRQGAYEQYF
TRBV7-9 | 15 | CASSPAGSGTDTQYF
TRBV29-1 | 16 | CSVEAFTSGAAYEQYF
TRBV20-1 | 13 | CSAIERTYNEQFF
TRBV29-1 | 18 | CSVLRKTSGTSSYNEQFF